This TCR beta chain is drawn from a study of T cell repertoires in cytomegalovirus infection. The wider study: It was the public TCR beta signatures that indicated both CMV infection and matching HLA type. Study-level points and caveats: HLA-C-restricted, CMV-specific TCR beta clonotypes were dominant ex vivo.

Between the trimmed V and J ends, which lost 4 bases and 3 bases, there was a span of 17 bases. CDR3 length: 16 residues. Germline V CDR1 and CDR2: SGHVS, FQNEAQ. This clonotype was counted at least ten times. Its antigen remains unidentified. TCRdb called the reads again in MiXCR, with one record for every CDR3 protein. The sample lists about 830,000 distinct CDR3 sequences, about 31% occurring once. Sequencing was performed on cultured CD8+ T cells from PBMCs, taken from culture after CMV antigen stimulation. V is TRBV7-8 and J is TRBJ2-3; the D gene could be TRBD1 or TRBD2 (7 bases each). The sequence came from a human donor in good health (CMV status not recorded). Some clones in this sample may be carry-over from other donors' samples. The CDR3 sequence is CASSSPREGATDTQYF. CDR3 DNA: TGTGCCAGCAGCTCTCCTAGGGAGGGGGCAACAGATACGCAGTATTTT. Drawing the rest from reference TRBV7-8 and TRBJ2-3, the complete variable domain is GAGVSQSPRYKVAKRGQDVALRCDPISGHVSLFWYQQALGQGPEFLTYFQNEAQLDKSGLPSDRFFAERPEGSVSTLKIQRTQQEDSAVYLCASSSPREGATDTQYFGPGTRLTVL.